This TCR beta chain derives from a study of beta chain features in type 1 diabetes. Study-wide background: Patients did not differ from healthy donors in age, gender or cell yield.

A sort by CD45RO/CCR7/CD25/CD127/CD95/CD27 yielded CD4+ naive, central memory, regulatory and stem cell-like memory cells. V was clipped by 1 base and J by 6 bases, with 17 bases between them. The CDR3 is made up of 15 amino acids. CDR1 and CDR2 from the germline V gene are SGHRS and YFSETQ. All of the isolated RNA was reverse transcribed, so expressed TCRB transcripts were sequenced. Only in-frame clones appear in the TCRdb table, and some are missing; sequencing was by immunoSEQ multiplex PCR. The sample shows about 360,000 clones, 10% to 15% of them seen only once. A note on this clone: Its matching antigen is unknown.

Points from the study as a whole: Moderately but significantly shorter TCRB CDR3s were found in Type 1 diabetes patients in all four CD4+ subsets. The study found that naive, central memory and Treg TCRB repertoires appeared more similar in patients than in healthy donors.

Sequences were obtained from naive CD4+ T cells from blood. This clonotype was obtained from a man between 18 and 29 years old in good health. This sequence joins TRBV5-1 and TRBJ2-7, with a weak D call TRBD1 (6 bases). CDR3 in amino acids: CASSLQGSNGGEQYF. The CDR3 region has the DNA TGCGCCAGCAGCTTGCAGGGGAGTAACGGTGGCGAGCAGTACTTC.